This TCR beta chain emerged from a study of T-cell reconstitution after alpha-beta-depleted transplantation in children. Whole-study findings and limits: At one year after transplant, newly produced T cells mostly accounted for T-cell counts and diversity. Surviving recipient T cells and intrathymic progenitors accounted for some patients' high TCRbeta diversity at day 60.

Preparation of the TCRbeta library used unique molecular identifiers. TCRdb reprocessed the PCR reads via MiXCR and lists one record per CDR3 protein. The table has 55,000 to 70,000 distinct CDR3 sequences, roughly a tenth seen once; the top ten hold approximately 13%. This clonotype has ten or more counts. Its antigen is undetermined. CDR1 and CDR2 from the germline V gene are DFQATT and SNEGSKA (reference sequence). V lost 1 base, J lost 5 bases, and 6 bases stayed unmatched. CDR3 length: 15 amino acids. The chain links TRBV20-1 to TRBJ2-1; TRBD1 agrees at 9 bases. This TCR was sampled from a boy between 10 and 17 years old with acute myeloid leukemia, due to receive a stem cell transplant. This sample comprised PBMCs, obtained before TCRalphabeta/CD19-depleted stem cell transplant. CDR3 sequence reads: CSARGLDRGNNEQFF. CDR3 sequence (DNA): TGCAGTGCTAGAGGTCTTGACAGGGGGAACAATGAGCAGTTCTTC.